Listed below are T cell receptor beta chains from one sample, sequenced in a study of tumor-infiltrating lymphocytes in oesophageal squamous cell carcinoma. Each CDR3 protein gets one entry after TCRdb re-called the PCR reads with MiXCR. Of 15,000 to 20,000 distinct CDR3 sequences listed, approximately 46% were seen once; the top ten hold 41%. The sequenced sample was blood. The receptors here all came from a female donor with esophageal squamous cell carcinoma. The CDR3 runs from the conserved cysteine through the conserved F or W. The D gene is left open where the match is weak. Clone size is given for some rows only: seen once, a few or many times, or a class if the clone is expanded.

J gene	V gene	clone size	D gene	CDR3 protein	CDR3 DNA
TRBJ2-4	TRBV7-3	NA	NA	CASSLDGAGSKNIQYF	TGTGCCAGCAGCTTAGATGGGGCAGGGTCCAAAAACATTCAGTACTTC
TRBJ1-2	TRBV6-1	many	TRBD1	CATRTGSGYTF	TGTGCCACGCGGACAGGGTCTGGCTACACCTTC
TRBJ2-5	TRBV11-2	many	TRBD2	CASSLTSGRVETQYF	TGTGCCAGCAGCCTAACTAGCGGGAGGGTTGAGACCCAGTACTTC
TRBJ2-1	TRBV5-3	NA	TRBD1	CASSLGTGGREQFF	TGTGCCAGCAGCTTAGGAACAGGGGGCCGCGAGCAGTTCTTC
TRBJ1-2	TRBV3-1	NA	TRBD1	CASSRGQANYGYTF	TGTGCCAGCAGCCGAGGACAGGCTAACTATGGCTACACCTTC
TRBJ2-7	TRBV7-8	NA	NA	CASSPMEGLNEQYF	TGTGCCAGCAGCCCCATGGAAGGGCTGAACGAGCAGTACTTC
TRBJ2-7	TRBV6-5	NA	TRBD2	CASSYRGRGYEQYF	TGTGCCAGCAGTTACCGCGGGAGGGGCTACGAGCAGTACTTC
TRBJ2-7	TRBV7-9	medium-sized	NA	CASSLEAGSDWYF	TGTGCCAGCAGCTTAGAGGCTGGGAGCGACTGGTACTTC
TRBJ1-1	TRBV6-1	many	TRBD1	CASREQGGAGTEAFF	TGTGCCAGCAGGGAACAAGGGGGCGCGGGCACTGAAGCTTTCTTT
TRBJ1-5	TRBV7-2	NA	NA	CASSHGGSQPQHF	TGTGCCAGCAGCCACGGAGGCTCTCAGCCCCAGCATTTT
TRBJ2-7	TRBV6-1	NA	NA	CASSEAALSGYEQYF	TGTGCCAGCAGTGAAGCGGCCCTGTCGGGGTACGAGCAGTACTTC
TRBJ2-5	TRBV18	many	NA	CASSPPARAETQYF	TGTGCCAGCTCACCACCTGCCAGGGCCGAGACCCAGTACTTC
TRBJ2-5	TRBV10-3	many	NA	CATAFGDQETQYF	TGTGCCACGGCCTTCGGTGACCAAGAGACCCAGTACTTC
TRBJ2-7	TRBV7-8	NA	TRBD1	CASSLDRTGVDGQYF	TGTGCCAGCAGCTTAGATAGGACAGGGGTGGACGGGCAGTACTTC
TRBJ2-1	TRBV7-4	NA	NA	CASTVGSSYNEQFF	TGTGCCAGCACCGTGGGGAGCTCCTACAATGAGCAGTTCTTC
TRBJ2-2	TRBV6-5	once	NA	CAIQGQNTGELFF	TGTGCCATACAGGGACAGAACACCGGGGAGCTGTTTTTT
TRBJ2-1	TRBV7-6	large	NA	CASSLDIWGGQFF	TGTGCCAGCAGCTTAGATATTTGGGGTGGGCAGTTCTTC
TRBJ1-4	TRBV19	many	NA	CASSIDGLREKLFF	TGTGCCAGTAGTATAGATGGCCTACGGGAAAAACTGTTTTTT
TRBJ2-7	TRBV28	NA	TRBD2	CASSLSSGFSYEQYF	TGTGCCAGCAGTTTATCTAGCGGGTTCTCCTACGAGCAGTACTTC
TRBJ2-2	TRBV28	NA	TRBD2	CASSGLAVNTGELFF	TGTGCCAGCAGTGGACTAGCGGTGAACACCGGGGAGCTGTTTTTT
TRBJ2-7	TRBV6-1	many	NA	CASSATGSSEQYF	TGTGCCAGCAGTGCTACAGGGAGCAGCGAGCAGTACTTC
TRBJ1-2	TRBV7-8	medium-sized	NA	CASSLALDYGYTF	TGTGCCAGCAGCTTAGCCTTGGACTATGGCTACACCTTC
TRBJ2-3	TRBV6-1	NA	NA	CASNKRGGGGTDTQYF	TGTGCCAGCAACAAAAGGGGAGGGGGGGGCACAGATACGCAGTATTTT